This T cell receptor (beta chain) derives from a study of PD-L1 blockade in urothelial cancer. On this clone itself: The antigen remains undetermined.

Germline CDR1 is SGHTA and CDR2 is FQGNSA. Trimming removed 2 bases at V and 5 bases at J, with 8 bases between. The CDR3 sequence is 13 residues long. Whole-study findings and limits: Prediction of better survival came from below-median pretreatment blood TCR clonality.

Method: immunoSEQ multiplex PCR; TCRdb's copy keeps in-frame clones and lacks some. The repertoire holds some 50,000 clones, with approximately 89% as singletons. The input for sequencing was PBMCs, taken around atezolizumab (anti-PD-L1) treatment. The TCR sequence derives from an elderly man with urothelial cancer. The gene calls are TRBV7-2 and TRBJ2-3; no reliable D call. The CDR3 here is CASSLTLLDTQYF. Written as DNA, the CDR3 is TGTGCCAGCAGCTTAACTTTGTTAGATACGCAGTATTTT.